The rows below give T cell receptor beta chains drawn from one sample of a study of blood T cells in healthy people across ages. One entry per CDR3 protein, called by TCRdb with MiXCR from the 5' RACE reads. The repertoire includes hundreds of thousands of distinct CDR3 sequences, about 25% of them detected once, and 8.5% to 9.5% sits in the top ten. These data were also filed under a second study, of T cells of mothers and their children.

Sample: blood. The receptors stem from a boy between 10 and 17 years old in good health. Both conserved end residues are part of each CDR3. The order of the fields is J gene, V gene, D gene, clone size, CDR3 DNA, CDR3 protein. The D gene is left open where the match is weak. The size entry is marked missing in some rows and otherwise reads once, few, many or a size class.

j_gene: TRBJ2-7; v_gene: TRBV5-6; d_gene: TRBD2; abundance: NA; CDR3nt: TGTGCCAGCAGCCGTAGCGGGGGTGTTCCCTACGAGCAGTACTTC; CDR3aa: CASSRSGGVPYEQYF
j_gene: TRBJ2-3; v_gene: TRBV12-3/TRBV12-4; d_gene: TRBD2; abundance: once; CDR3nt: TGTGCCAGCGGCGGGAGAAGGAGGGCAGATACGCAGTATTTT; CDR3aa: CASGGRRRADTQYF
j_gene: TRBJ2-3; v_gene: TRBV24-1; d_gene: TRBD1; abundance: NA; CDR3nt: TGTGCCACCAGTGGTGGGACAGGGGGCGCGGATACGCAGTATTTT; CDR3aa: CATSGGTGGADTQYF
j_gene: TRBJ2-5; v_gene: TRBV12-3/TRBV12-4; d_gene: NA; abundance: NA; CDR3nt: TGTGCCAGCAGTCCGCCGGGACTCCAAGGGAGGGAGACCCAGTACTTC; CDR3aa: CASSPPGLQGRETQYF
j_gene: TRBJ2-7; v_gene: TRBV6-2/TRBV6-3; d_gene: NA; abundance: NA; CDR3nt: TGTGCCAGCAGTTACTCAGACAGATTAAACTACGAGCAGTACTTC; CDR3aa: CASSYSDRLNYEQYF
j_gene: TRBJ1-5; v_gene: TRBV18; d_gene: TRBD1; abundance: NA; CDR3nt: TGTGCCAGCTCACCTACGGGACAGGGATTCAATCAGCCCCAGCATTTT; CDR3aa: CASSPTGQGFNQPQHF
j_gene: TRBJ2-4; v_gene: TRBV7-2; d_gene: TRBD1; abundance: NA; CDR3nt: TGTGCCAGCAGCACGGGACAGGGACAGTACTTC; CDR3aa: CASSTGQGQYF
j_gene: TRBJ2-2; v_gene: TRBV4-3; d_gene: NA; abundance: many; CDR3nt: TGCGCCAGCAGCCAAGAAACCTCTAGCAACACCGGGGAGCTGTTTTTT; CDR3aa: CASSQETSSNTGELFF
j_gene: TRBJ2-5; v_gene: TRBV4-3; d_gene: TRBD2; abundance: many; CDR3nt: TGCGCCAGCAGCCAAGATCGGCGACTAGCGTCTCAAGAGACCCAGTACTTC; CDR3aa: CASSQDRRLASQETQYF
j_gene: TRBJ2-1; v_gene: TRBV5-1; d_gene: NA; abundance: few; CDR3nt: TGCGCCAGCAGCCCTTTAGTAGCCGGTTCCTACAATGAGCAGTTCTTC; CDR3aa: CASSPLVAGSYNEQFF
j_gene: TRBJ1-2; v_gene: TRBV10-3; d_gene: NA; abundance: NA; CDR3nt: TGTGCCATCAGTCTAGACAGCAACTATGGCTACACCTTC; CDR3aa: CAISLDSNYGYTF
j_gene: TRBJ2-6; v_gene: TRBV20-1; d_gene: NA; abundance: NA; CDR3nt: TGCAGTGCTCAACAGGTGTCAGCTGGGGCCAACGTCCTGACTTTC; CDR3aa: CSAQQVSAGANVLTF
j_gene: TRBJ2-1; v_gene: TRBV7-2; d_gene: NA; abundance: NA; CDR3nt: TGTACCAGCAGCTTAGTACTTATACCGGGCAGGGGGGACTACAATGAGCAGTTCTTC; CDR3aa: CTSSLVLIPGRGDYNEQFF
j_gene: TRBJ2-5; v_gene: TRBV28; d_gene: TRBD1; abundance: NA; CDR3nt: TGTGTCAGCGGAGAGGACAGGGCCCTCGGAGAGACCCAGTACTTC; CDR3aa: CVSGEDRALGETQYF
j_gene: TRBJ2-7; v_gene: TRBV2; d_gene: NA; abundance: few; CDR3nt: TGTGCCAGCAGTGAAGGGGCCGGGCGAGGGGCCTACGAGCAGTACTTC; CDR3aa: CASSEGAGRGAYEQYF
j_gene: TRBJ1-1; v_gene: TRBV5-1; d_gene: NA; abundance: NA; CDR3nt: TGCGCCAGCAGCTTGGATGGGTATTCATCCACTGAAGCTTTCTTT; CDR3aa: CASSLDGYSSTEAFF
j_gene: TRBJ2-3; v_gene: TRBV7-2; d_gene: NA; abundance: many; CDR3nt: TGTGCCAGCAGCTCCAGCAGCGCGGTTAGCACAGATACGCAGTATTTT; CDR3aa: CASSSSSAVSTDTQYF
j_gene: TRBJ1-1; v_gene: TRBV20-1; d_gene: NA; abundance: few; CDR3nt: TGCAGTGCTAGAGATATCGGCGCGAACACTGAAGCTTTCTTT; CDR3aa: CSARDIGANTEAFF
j_gene: TRBJ2-3; v_gene: TRBV10-3; d_gene: NA; abundance: NA; CDR3nt: TGTGCCATCAGTGACACTAGATCGATCACAGATACGCAGTATTTT; CDR3aa: CAISDTRSITDTQYF
j_gene: TRBJ2-1; v_gene: TRBV29-1; d_gene: TRBD1; abundance: NA; CDR3nt: TGCAGCGTTGAGACCGGGACAGGGGTTAATGAGCAGTTCTTC; CDR3aa: CSVETGTGVNEQFF
j_gene: TRBJ2-7; v_gene: TRBV4-3; d_gene: NA; abundance: NA; CDR3nt: TGCGCCAGCAGCCAAGATCTTTTTCGAAGGTTTGGCAGGGGCCACGAGCAGTACTTC; CDR3aa: CASSQDLFRRFGRGHEQYF
j_gene: TRBJ1-2; v_gene: TRBV13; d_gene: TRBD1; abundance: few; CDR3nt: TGTGCCAGCAGCTTATCCGGGACAGGGGGCAACTATGGCTACACCTTC; CDR3aa: CASSLSGTGGNYGYTF
j_gene: TRBJ1-2; v_gene: TRBV15; d_gene: TRBD1; abundance: NA; CDR3nt: TGTGCCACCAGCAGGGAAGGACAGGGTGATGGCTACACCTTC; CDR3aa: CATSREGQGDGYTF
j_gene: TRBJ1-1; v_gene: TRBV18; d_gene: NA; abundance: few; CDR3nt: TGTGCCAGCTCCGGGACCCAGAACACTGAAGCTTTCTTT; CDR3aa: CASSGTQNTEAFF
j_gene: TRBJ1-5; v_gene: TRBV20-1; d_gene: TRBD1; abundance: few; CDR3nt: TGCAGTGCTCTACCGGGACAGGGGGAGTATAGCAATCAGCCCCAGCATTTT; CDR3aa: CSALPGQGEYSNQPQHF
j_gene: TRBJ2-1; v_gene: TRBV13; d_gene: TRBD2; abundance: many; CDR3nt: TGTGCCAGCAGCCCACCGGGACTAGCGGACAATGAGCAGTTCTTC; CDR3aa: CASSPPGLADNEQFF
j_gene: TRBJ2-3; v_gene: TRBV4-1; d_gene: NA; abundance: few; CDR3nt: TGCGCCAGCAGCCAACAAATCCGGAACGGGGTTCCCAGCACAGATACGCAGTATTTT; CDR3aa: CASSQQIRNGVPSTDTQYF
j_gene: TRBJ1-1; v_gene: TRBV27; d_gene: NA; abundance: few; CDR3nt: TGTGCCAGCAGTTTAGAGTGGGGGCGGACTGAAGCTTTCTTT; CDR3aa: CASSLEWGRTEAFF
j_gene: TRBJ2-1; v_gene: TRBV2; d_gene: NA; abundance: NA; CDR3nt: TGTGCCAGCCTACAGAACTACAATGAGCAGTTCTTC; CDR3aa: CASLQNYNEQFF
j_gene: TRBJ2-5; v_gene: TRBV9; d_gene: NA; abundance: NA; CDR3nt: TGTGCCAGCAGCGTAGTTATCTCGGGGGGCGAAGTTGGGACCCAGTACTTC; CDR3aa: CASSVVISGGEVGTQYF
j_gene: TRBJ1-4; v_gene: TRBV4-1; d_gene: TRBD1; abundance: NA; CDR3nt: TGCGCCAGCAGCCAAGTCGCTCGGACAGGGACCGCTAATGAAAAACTGTTTTTT; CDR3aa: CASSQVARTGTANEKLFF
j_gene: TRBJ2-5; v_gene: TRBV7-2; d_gene: NA; abundance: NA; CDR3nt: TGTGCCAGCAGCCTTGCTGGGGGGGGGCTCCAAGAGACCCAGTACTTC; CDR3aa: CASSLAGGGLQETQYF
j_gene: TRBJ2-5; v_gene: TRBV5-1; d_gene: NA; abundance: few; CDR3nt: TGCGCCAGCAGCTTGGGGCCTACTCAAGAGACCCAGTACTTC; CDR3aa: CASSLGPTQETQYF
j_gene: TRBJ1-2; v_gene: TRBV5-8; d_gene: NA; abundance: few; CDR3nt: TGTGCCAGCAAACTGGGTCCCTCCGGCTATGGCTACACCTTC; CDR3aa: CASKLGPSGYGYTF
j_gene: TRBJ2-7; v_gene: TRBV5-1; d_gene: TRBD1; abundance: few; CDR3nt: TGCGCCAGCAGCAGGACAGGGTCTGTCGAGCAGTACTTC; CDR3aa: CASSRTGSVEQYF